This T cell receptor (beta chain) was retrieved from a study of shared clonotypes between healthy human individuals (dated by TCRdb to the early 2020s). Context from the whole study: The cohort comprised two women and a few men aged 18 to 49 years. To estimate repertoire size and how much clonotype sharing occurs between individuals, the study deeply sequenced the blood TCR repertoires of five or six healthy adults. Libraries were prepared and TCR repertoires were sequenced by different laboratories using diverse techniques, in order to increase sequencing depth and limit assay-specific biases. Between about 0.9 and 8.9 billion PBMCs per donor were obtained by leukapheresis.

The CDR3 starts with the cysteine, ends with the phenylalanine, and has 11 residues. Only the CDR3 part of the read is kept: 33 bases, read in frame from the first base. According to the germline V gene, CDR1 reads MDHEN and CDR2 reads SYDVKM. The trim is 4 bases for V and 2 bases for J, with a gap of 3 bases between the germline ends. TCR CDR3 regions were amplified from genomic DNA by multiplex PCR using the deep immunoSEQ assay. Extracted genomic DNA from each cell subset was distributed evenly across all wells of several immunoSEQ 96-well plates, and each plate was treated as a replicate. For unsorted PBMC, each replicate PCR was loaded with approximately 300 ng genomic DNA, equivalent to 25,000 to 35,000 T cell genomes. Ten immunoSEQ deep assay plates were used to sequence the unsorted PBMC genomic DNA. Purified libraries were measured with a Qubit 3.0 fluorometer, size-checked on a Bioanalyzer 2100, and measured again with the KAPA Library Quantification kit. Every immunoSEQ 96-well plate was sequenced on a separate single-read 150-cycle Illumina NextSeq 550 flow cell. The authors processed their data as follows. Because the immunoSEQ output included only junctional sequences and no quality scores, the filtering could not be the same as the filtering used for full-length reads. To assign V/J genes and CDR3, sequences were annotated using PyIR, a Python wrapper for IgBLAST v1.9, with IMGT germline references. Any read was removed if the V/J assignment was weak (E-value above 1e-6), the CDR3 was missing, or the read contained stop codons, out-of-frame junctions, or ambiguous translated residues. V3J clonotypes were defined by identical inferred V gene, J gene, and CDR3 amino acid sequence. Percentage overlap between repertoires was calculated by dividing the number of shared unique clonotypes by the size of the smaller repertoire. Three approaches were used to assess repertoire richness: RTK rarefaction, the Chao1 estimator, and Recon v2.1 estimates of unobserved clonotypes. Drawn from immuneACCESS, this table holds only the in-frame rearrangements with V and J called that TCRdb kept. Clones are partly lost; checked studies trace under half to an unresolved V gene and leave the rest unexplained. Clonal size and the V and J genes are those of that table, whereas D and trimming came from the DNA. The table for this sample lists about half a million clones; approximately 80% of them were counted only once. About 11% of the sample comes from the top ten.

Healthy HIV-negative adults with no recently reported acute infections or vaccinations were included as donors. Every donor was a Caucasian adult residing in Nashville, Tennessee, USA. For unsorted samples, roughly 91 million PBMCs were counted, and genomic DNA was extracted using the QIAamp DNA Blood Mini kit. Blood was obtained by leukapheresis, after which PBMCs were separated by Ficoll-Histopaque density gradient centrifugation and cryopreserved in liquid nitrogen vapor phase. Results and caveats for the whole study, not just this receptor: Pairwise subsampling indicated that sequencing depth was expected to affect the degree of clonotype sharing among donors. The small number of donors limited the genetic and exposure-history diversity represented. Sampling was restricted to blood, and TCR repertoires in tissue are likely to differ from TCR repertoires in blood.

Notes on this clone: The clone's antigen remains unknown. A far bigger clonotype differs at one base, so this is likely a read error.

This receptor was obtained from a woman aged 40 to 50 in good health. Some clones in this sample may be carry-over from other donors' samples. The material sequenced was PBMCs. The V and J segments used are TRBV28 and TRBJ2-7; there is no confident call for the D gene. The CDR3: CASSSTYEQYF. The sequenced DNA: TGTGCCAGCAGTTCTACCTACGAGCAGTACTTC.